A single sample gave rise to the 32 T cell receptor beta chains below, sequenced in a study of early T cells in non-severe SARS-CoV-2 infection. TCRdb re-derived calls from the 5' RACE reads in MiXCR, one entry per CDR3 protein. The sample carries 60,000 to 65,000 distinct CDR3 sequences, 8.8% recorded once. The specimen comprised whole blood, sampled at baseline. These receptors were obtained from an adult who was a healthcare worker with PCR-confirmed SARS-CoV-2 infection or an uninfected control (not recorded which).

By its share, this clonotype is medium-sized. The chain employs TRBV7-3 and TRBJ2-1, with D maybe TRBD1 (6 bases). V was pared by 5 bases and J by 11 bases, with 10 bases between. The CDR3 extends over 11 amino acids. The V gene's germline CDR1 is SGHTA and CDR2 FQGTGA. CDR3 DNA: TGTGCCAGCAGCCCCGGGACAAAGCAGTTCTTC. Protein product: CASSPGTKQFF.

This chain connects TRBV10-2 to TRBJ2-5; the D gene is possibly TRBD2 (6 bases). V lost 6 bases and J 1 base, leaving 9 bases between the germline ends. The CDR3 spans 13 residues. Germline V lookup: CDR1 WSHSY, CDR2 SAAADI. This CDR3 reads CASRASAQETQYF. The CDR3 nucleotides are TGCGCCAGCAGAGCTAGCGCCCAAGAGACCCAGTACTTC.

The chain couples TRBV12-3 or TRBV12-4 to TRBJ1-2, with TRBD1 identical over 8 bases. CDR3 length equals 15 residues. V shed 3 bases and J 1 base; nucleotides not matched to a gene: 4. The CDR3 reads CASSLGTGSNYGYTF. The CDR3 DNA reads as TGTGCCAGCAGTTTGGGGACAGGCAGTAACTATGGCTACACCTTC.

The V and J genes are TRBV6-5 and TRBJ2-7, with 7 bases matching TRBD2. The CDR3 sequence is 12 residues long. Trimming removed 6 bases from V and 7 bases from J; junction bases left unmatched: 6. The V gene's germline CDR1 is MNHEY and CDR2 SVGAGI. Here the CDR3 reads CASRQGLEEQYF. The CDR3, as DNA: TGTGCCAGCAGACAAGGACTAGAAGAGCAGTACTTC.

This clonotype qualifies as medium-sized (0.01 to 0.1%). This chain connects TRBV27 to TRBJ2-1; D possibly uses TRBD1 or TRBD2 (5 bases each). V shed 6 bases and J shed 1 base, with 13 bases lying between them. This CDR3 has 15 amino acids. Germline CDR1 and CDR2: MNHEY and SMNVEV (reference sequence). The CDR3 sequence: CASSREMGSYNEQFF. CDR3 coding DNA: TGTGCCAGCAGCAGGGAGATGGGATCCTACAATGAGCAGTTCTTC.

The table lists this clonotype with many counts. The CDR3 region has the DNA TGTGCCAGCAGTTTATTCGGAGCAGGGGGCGTGCAGCCCCAGCATTTT. As protein: CASSLFGAGGVQPQHF. This chain connects TRBV28 to TRBJ1-5; TRBD1 matches at 8 bases. The CDR3 runs 16 residues. V shed 1 base and J 7 bases; nucleotides not matched to a gene: 9. From germline, CDR1 is MDHEN and CDR2 SYDVKM. The variable domain in full, completed from reference TRBV28 and TRBJ1-5, reads DVKVTQSSRYLVKRTGEKVFLECVQDMDHENMFWYRQDPGLGLRLIYFSYDVKMKEKGDIPEGYSVSREKKERFSLILESASTNQTSMYLCASSLFGAGGVQPQHFGDGTRLSIL.

This clonotype was recorded a few times. This chain joins TRBV25-1 and TRBJ1-3, with D possibly being TRBD1 (5 bases). Germline values: CDR1 MGHDK, CDR2 SYGVNS. V dropped 7 bases and J dropped 2 bases, with 18 bases sitting between them. CDR3 length equals 16 residues. The CDR3 DNA follows: TGTGCCAGCATCTCCGGAAACAGGAAAGCTGGAAACACCATATATTTT. Translating it yields CASISGNRKAGNTIYF.

This clonotype was found a few times. This sequence joins TRBV5-1 and TRBJ1-2; D is undetermined. V was trimmed by 1 base and J by 0 bases, leaving 16 bases between them. The CDR3 totals 17 residues. CDR1 and CDR2 (germline): SGHRS, YFSETQ. DNA for the CDR3: TGCGCCAGCAGCTTGATGCTAACGCCAGGAGCTAACTATGGCTACACCTTC. Translation gives CASSLMLTPGANYGYTF.

This clonotype was detected many times. The chain carries TRBV29-1 and TRBJ2-3; D may match TRBD1 or TRBD2 (5 bases each). The germline V and J ends were trimmed by 0 bases and 9 bases, with 28 bases remaining between them. Germline V lookup: CDR1 SQVTM, CDR2 ANQGSEA. The CDR3 runs to 18 residues. CDR3: CSVEDWDVWDGLSRTQYF. The CDR3 nucleotides are TGCAGCGTTGAAGATTGGGACGTGTGGGACGGCTTGAGCAGGACGCAGTATTTT.

This chain connects TRBV18 to TRBJ1-6; possible D gene TRBD1, 5 bases. Germline-derived CDR1 and CDR2 are KGHSH and LQKENI. Trimming took 0 bases from V and 5 from J, leaving 8 bases between them. The length of the CDR3 is 15 residues. The CDR3 loop is CASSPPAGNNSPLHF. The CDR3 DNA follows: TGTGCCAGCTCACCACCAGCAGGGAATAATTCACCCCTCCACTTT.

This clonotype was seen a handful of times. The V gene is TRBV7-2, the J gene TRBJ2-2; D is unresolved. The CDR3 contains 15 residues. CDR1 SGHTA and CDR2 FQGNSA come from the germline V gene. Deletions cut 4 bases from V and 5 bases from J, with 14 bases between. CDR3: CASSSQSTATGELFF. DNA for the CDR3: TGTGCCAGCAGCTCCCAATCTACAGCAACCGGGGAGCTGTTTTTT.

In its sample, this clonotype was seen many times. The chain employs TRBV6-1 and TRBJ2-3; D unclear. V was clipped by 3 bases and J by 1 base, with 5 bases between them. The CDR3 has 13 residues. Germline V gene sequence: CDR1 MNHNS, CDR2 SASEGT. The CDR3 spells CASSDQGTDTQYF. The CDR3 DNA is TGTGCCAGCAGTGACCAGGGCACAGATACGCAGTATTTT.

This clonotype has a count of ten or more. This chain joins TRBV15 and TRBJ2-2; no firm D call. The CDR3 contains 14 residues. Germline V gene sequence: CDR1 LNHNV, CDR2 YYDKDF (reference sequence). V dropped 3 bases and J dropped 5 bases, with 10 bases sitting between them. CDR3 protein: CATSRAVETGELFF. The CDR3 DNA reads as TGTGCCACCAGCAGGGCTGTTGAGACCGGGGAGCTGTTTTTT.

This clonotype was counted between two and nine times. The chain has TRBV9 and TRBJ1-1, with 7 bases identical to TRBD1. Germline loops: CDR1 SGDLS, CDR2 YYNGEE. V shed 2 bases, J shed 4 bases, and the junction held 2 bases outside the gene matches. The CDR3 runs to 13 residues. The CDR3 is CASSVPGGTEAFF. The DNA for the CDR3 is TGTGCCAGCAGCGTCCCAGGGGGCACTGAAGCTTTCTTT.

This clonotype was recorded a few times. The chain carries TRBV19 and TRBJ2-3; D gene ambiguous. V lost 8 bases and J 0 bases, leaving 15 bases between the germline ends. The CDR3 length is 15 residues. Germline CDR1 and CDR2: LNHDA and SQIVND (reference sequence). The CDR3 protein is CASGLASASTDTQYF. The CDR3 DNA reads as TGTGCCAGTGGCTTGGCGAGCGCAAGCACAGATACGCAGTATTTT. Full variable domain (remainder filled in from reference TRBV19 and TRBJ2-3): DGGITQSPKYLFRKEGQNVTLSCEQNLNHDAMYWYRQDPGQGLRLIYYSQIVNDFQKGDIAEGYSVSREKKESFPLTVTSAQKNPTAFYLCASGLASASTDTQYFGPGTRLTVL.

The rearrangement links TRBV6-6 to TRBJ1-5; possible D gene TRBD1, 6 bases. Germline V gene lookup returns CDR1 MNHNY and CDR2 SVGAGI (reference sequence). This CDR3 has 14 amino acids. Between the trimmed V and J ends, which lost 5 bases and 6 bases, there was a span of 14 bases. CDR3 protein: CASSQGQAAQPQHF. The CDR3 coding sequence is TGTGCCAGCAGTCAGGGGCAGGCCGCTCAGCCCCAGCATTTT.

The sample holds many counts of this clonotype. V and J are TRBV18 and TRBJ2-3; 8 bases align to TRBD2. Germline V lookup: CDR1 KGHSH, CDR2 LQKENI. V trimming: 3 bases; J trimming: 2 bases; junction bases outside the gene matches: 4. The CDR3 sequence is 15 residues long. Here the CDR3 reads CASSPRLANTDTQYF. In DNA form, the CDR3 reads TGTGCCAGCTCACCGAGACTAGCGAACACAGATACGCAGTATTTT.

The sample holds a few counts of this clonotype. The CDR3 DNA follows: TGTGCCATCAGTCCGGGACAGGGTAAAAATGAGCAGTTCTTC. Amino acid sequence: CAISPGQGKNEQFF. This chain joins TRBV10-3 and TRBJ2-1; 9 bases fit TRBD1. CDR1 ENHRY and CDR2 SYGVKD come from the germline V gene. The length of the CDR3 is 14 residues. Losses at the gene ends were 5 bases for V and 7 bases for J; bases not matched to a gene: 6.

The gene calls are TRBV30 and TRBJ2-1, with D tentatively TRBD2 (5 bases). CDR3 length: 12 amino acids. Trimming removed 1 base from V and 9 bases from J, with 10 bases in between. Per germline, CDR1 GTSNPN and CDR2 SVGIG (reference sequence). The CDR3 here is CAWSGFGGEQFF. CDR3 bases: TGTGCCTGGAGTGGTTTCGGAGGTGAGCAGTTCTTC.

The DNA for the CDR3 is TGTGCCATCAGCGACAGGGGTCTACAATCTAACTATGGCTACACCTTC. Protein sequence: CAISDRGLQSNYGYTF. V gene TRBV10-3 combines with J gene TRBJ1-2; 8 bases agree with TRBD1. CDR3 length: 16 residues. Trimming removed 6 bases from V and 0 bases from J; junction bases left unmatched: 9. Per the germline V gene, CDR1 is ENHRY and CDR2 is SYGVKD.

The chain couples TRBV5-1 to TRBJ2-3; D tentatively fits TRBD1 or TRBD2 (5 bases each). The germline V gene encodes CDR1 SGHRS and CDR2 YFSETQ. Trimming left V 5 bases short and J 6 bases short, with 16 bases between. This CDR3 contains 14 residues. The CDR3 here is CASRRGPPDDTQYF. CDR3 in DNA: TGCGCCAGCAGAAGGGGACCCCCAGACGATACGCAGTATTTT.

This clonotype was picked up a small number of times. This chain links TRBV29-1 with TRBJ1-5, with D unclear. Germline lookup yields CDR1 SQVTM and CDR2 ANQGSEA. Between the trimmed V and J ends, which lost 4 bases and 1 base, there was a span of 8 bases. There are 13 residues in the CDR3. The CDR3 spells CSVGDGSNQPQHF. CDR3 DNA: TGCAGCGTTGGAGACGGAAGCAATCAGCCCCAGCATTTT.

At least ten counts were recorded for this clonotype. V gene TRBV19 combines with J gene TRBJ2-1, with TRBD2 matching 10 bases. CDR3 length: 16 amino acids. Looked up from germline, CDR1 is LNHDA and CDR2 is SQIVND (reference sequence). The trim removed 3 bases at V and 5 bases at J, leaving 7 bases unmatched. In DNA form, the CDR3 reads TGTGCCAGTAGTATCAGACTAGCGGGCATGGACAATGAGCAGTTCTTC. Translation gives CASSIRLAGMDNEQFF.

This chain joins TRBV5-6 and TRBJ2-3, with D perhaps being TRBD1 or TRBD2 (6 bases each). V shed 3 bases and J shed 4 bases, with 9 bases lying between them. The CDR3 contains 13 residues. Germline V gene lookup returns CDR1 SGHDT and CDR2 YYEEEE. This chain's CDR3 is CASSWGAADTQYF. As DNA, the CDR3 is TGTGCCAGCAGCTGGGGGGCCGCAGATACGCAGTATTTT.

This clonotype was counted at least ten times. CDR3: CASSSRVDQPQHF. The CDR3 nucleotides read TGTGCCAGCAGTAGTAGGGTGGATCAGCCCCAGCATTTT. The chain couples TRBV27 to TRBJ1-5; no definite D call. Germline V CDR1 and CDR2: MNHEY, SMNVEV (reference sequence). V lost 5 bases, J lost 5 bases, and 10 bases lay in between. The CDR3 length is 13 residues.

This clonotype was counted a few times. This chain links TRBV20-1 with TRBJ1-2, with no clear D. From germline, CDR1 is DFQATT and CDR2 SNEGSKA (reference sequence). Trimming removed 1 base at V and 8 bases at J, with 14 bases between. The length of the CDR3 is 13 residues. The CDR3 coding sequence is TGCAGTGCTAGAGCTATGGGGATGAGGGGCTACACCTTC. Its translation is CSARAMGMRGYTF.

The chain links TRBV11-2 to TRBJ2-1, with 10 nucleotides matching TRBD2. This CDR3 has 17 residues. Germline V gene data show CDR1 as SGHAT and CDR2 as FQNNGV. V lost 6 bases to trimming and J lost 7 bases; unmatched junction nucleotides: 15. In nucleotides, the CDR3 is TGTGCCAGCAGGAGGCCCGGGACTAGCGTCCGGGGGAATGAGCAGTTCTTC. Protein sequence: CASRRPGTSVRGNEQFF.

This clonotype occurred many times. V usage is TRBV6-5 and J usage is TRBJ1-1; D possibly corresponds to TRBD1 (6 bases). The CDR3 has 13 residues. V was clipped by 4 bases and J by 10 bases, with 16 bases between them. The germline CDR1 and CDR2 sequences are MNHEY and SVGAGI. This chain's CDR3 is CASSSLGQFAAFF. The CDR3 DNA sequence: TGTGCCAGCAGTTCCCTTGGACAGTTCGCAGCTTTCTTT.

The chain links TRBV7-9 to TRBJ2-7; D ambiguous. The germline CDR1 and CDR2 sequences are SEHNR and FQNEAQ (reference sequence). The CDR3 sequence is 14 residues long. Trimming left V 3 bases short and J 0 bases short, with 9 bases between. The chain's CDR3 is CASSFPGLSYEQYF. The CDR3 DNA reads TGTGCCAGCAGCTTCCCGGGTCTCTCCTACGAGCAGTACTTC.

This clonotype was recorded at least ten times. V usage is TRBV12-3 or TRBV12-4 and J usage is TRBJ1-2; D gene unclear. CDR3 length: 15 residues. The germline V and J ends were trimmed by 5 bases and 7 bases, with 20 bases remaining between them. The DNA for the CDR3 is TGTGCCAGCAGTACGGGATCTCTGTACGCCGGTGGCTACACCTTC. Translating gives CASSTGSLYAGGYTF.

The gene calls are TRBV10-2 and TRBJ2-1, with 10 nucleotides matching TRBD2. Germline lookup yields CDR1 WSHSY and CDR2 SAAADI. V lost 3 bases, J lost 8 bases, and 16 bases stayed unmatched. CDR3 size: 18 residues. The CDR3 is CASSDRFLLAGEGDEQFF. CDR3 nucleotide sequence: TGCGCCAGCAGTGACCGTTTCCTCCTAGCGGGAGAGGGGGATGAGCAGTTCTTC.

V is TRBV12-3 or TRBV12-4 and J is TRBJ2-3; 11 bases are a match to TRBD2. CDR3 length: 16 residues. Trimming cost V 3 bases and J 0 bases; bases outside gene matches: 2. This chain's CDR3 is CASSLGLAASTDTQYF. In DNA, the CDR3 is TGTGCCAGCAGTTTGGGACTAGCGGCTAGCACAGATACGCAGTATTTT.